These T cell receptor beta chains were read from a single sample in a study of cytomegalovirus exposure and HLA in healthy donors. Data came from immunoSEQ multiplex PCR; TCRdb stores just in-frame clones and leaves some out. The sample records about 130,000 clones, 80% being singletons. The sequenced sample consisted of PBMCs. Source of these receptors: a male donor in good health and CMV-seronegative. Each CDR3 is given with its conserved first and last residue. Fields, in order: clone size, J gene, D gene, V gene, CDR3 DNA, CDR3 protein. D genes are given only for firm matches. The size entry is marked missing in some rows and otherwise reads once, few, many or a size class.

abundance: once
j_gene: TRBJ2-5
d_gene: TRBD2
v_gene: TRBV30
CDR3nt: TGTGTTTTAGCGGGGGGTCAAGTCGCCCAGTACTTC
CDR3aa: CVLAGGQVAQYF

abundance: few
j_gene: TRBJ1-2
d_gene: TRBD1
v_gene: TRBV5-4
CDR3nt: TGTGCCAGCAGCTCGAAGGGACAGAATAACTATGGCTACACCTTC
CDR3aa: CASSSKGQNNYGYTF

abundance: -
j_gene: TRBJ2-3
d_gene: -
v_gene: TRBV27
CDR3nt: TGTGCCAGCAGTTTTGTGGGGGGAAGCACAGATACGCAGTATTTT
CDR3aa: CASSFVGGSTDTQYF

abundance: -
j_gene: TRBJ2-7
d_gene: -
v_gene: TRBV6-5
CDR3nt: TGTGCCAGCGTTCGTACAGGGAGCTCCTACGAGCAGTACTTC
CDR3aa: CASVRTGSSYEQYF

abundance: -
j_gene: TRBJ2-7
d_gene: TRBD1
v_gene: TRBV18
CDR3nt: TGTGCCAGCTCACCCGGGACAGGGAGCTACGAGCAGTACTTC
CDR3aa: CASSPGTGSYEQYF

abundance: -
j_gene: TRBJ2-3
d_gene: TRBD1
v_gene: TRBV5-1
CDR3nt: TGCGCCTCACAAACAGGGGGCACAGATACGCAGTATTTT
CDR3aa: CASQTGGTDTQYF

abundance: -
j_gene: TRBJ1-4
d_gene: TRBD1
v_gene: TRBV19
CDR3nt: TGTGCCAGCCAGAGAAGGGACAGGGGTTTCGAAAAACTGTTTTTT
CDR3aa: CASQRRDRGFEKLFF

abundance: -
j_gene: TRBJ2-5
d_gene: TRBD1
v_gene: TRBV13
CDR3nt: TGTGCCAGCAGCATTGAGGGACAGGGGGTTGGAAAGCAGTACTTC
CDR3aa: CASSIEGQGVGKQYF

abundance: -
j_gene: TRBJ2-1
d_gene: TRBD2
v_gene: TRBV2
CDR3nt: TGTGCCAGCAGTGAGGGGGACTATCTCCGGCACAATGAGCAGTTCTTC
CDR3aa: CASSEGDYLRHNEQFF

abundance: -
j_gene: TRBJ1-5
d_gene: TRBD1
v_gene: TRBV2
CDR3nt: TGTGCCAGCAGACCAGGGACAGGGCTCGATCAGCCCCAGCATTTT
CDR3aa: CASRPGTGLDQPQHF

abundance: -
j_gene: TRBJ2-7
d_gene: TRBD1
v_gene: TRBV5-8
CDR3nt: TGTGCCAGCAGGGAGAGGACAGGGGCCTACGAGCAGTACTTC
CDR3aa: CASRERTGAYEQYF

abundance: once
j_gene: TRBJ1-5
d_gene: TRBD1
v_gene: TRBV5-1
CDR3nt: TGCGCCAGCAGCTTGGACGGACAGGGTGGTCAGCCCCAGCATTTT
CDR3aa: CASSLDGQGGQPQHF

abundance: once
j_gene: TRBJ2-1
d_gene: TRBD1
v_gene: TRBV7-2
CDR3nt: TGTGCCAGCAGCTTAGGTGCCCAGGGGGTACACAATGAGCAGTTCTTC
CDR3aa: CASSLGAQGVHNEQFF

abundance: -
j_gene: TRBJ2-7
d_gene: TRBD1
v_gene: TRBV27
CDR3nt: TGTGCCAGGGGACAGCGATCCTACGAGCAGTACTTC
CDR3aa: CARGQRSYEQYF

abundance: -
j_gene: TRBJ2-7
d_gene: TRBD1
v_gene: TRBV11-3
CDR3nt: TGTGCCAGCAGCCCCCGGGACAGAGTTTACGAGCAGTACTTC
CDR3aa: CASSPRDRVYEQYF

abundance: -
j_gene: TRBJ2-3
d_gene: TRBD2
v_gene: TRBV19
CDR3nt: TGTGCCAGTAGTACAAGCGGGAGTATCGCAGATACGCAGTATTTT
CDR3aa: CASSTSGSIADTQYF

abundance: few
j_gene: TRBJ2-7
d_gene: -
v_gene: TRBV19
CDR3nt: TGTGCCAGTAGTCCCGCCGGGATCCTAATCAACGAGCAGTACTTC
CDR3aa: CASSPAGILINEQYF

abundance: once
j_gene: TRBJ2-1
d_gene: TRBD2
v_gene: TRBV5-1
CDR3nt: TGCGCCAGCAGCTGGGGGACTAGCGGGGGTCACAATGAGCAGTTCTTC
CDR3aa: CASSWGTSGGHNEQFF

abundance: -
j_gene: TRBJ2-7
d_gene: TRBD1
v_gene: TRBV15
CDR3nt: TGTGCCACCAGCAGAGATGGTCAGGGGGCCTACGAGCAGTACTTC
CDR3aa: CATSRDGQGAYEQYF

abundance: -
j_gene: TRBJ1-4
d_gene: -
v_gene: TRBV6-6
CDR3nt: TGTGCCAGCAGTTACCAGACTGACAGGAAGGGTGAAAAACTGTTTTTT
CDR3aa: CASSYQTDRKGEKLFF

abundance: -
j_gene: TRBJ1-1
d_gene: -
v_gene: TRBV30
CDR3nt: TGTGCCTGGAGTGATACGGGGACTGAAGCTTTCTTT
CDR3aa: CAWSDTGTEAFF

abundance: few
j_gene: TRBJ2-7
d_gene: TRBD2
v_gene: TRBV12-5
CDR3nt: TGTGCTAGTGTGCTAGCGGGAGTCCACGAGCAGTACTTC
CDR3aa: CASVLAGVHEQYF

abundance: -
j_gene: TRBJ2-4
d_gene: -
v_gene: TRBV30
CDR3nt: TGTGCCTGGAGTTACCCTGGACTCCACCCGGGAAAAAACAGTCAGTACTTC
CDR3aa: CAWSYPGLHPGKNSQYF

abundance: -
j_gene: TRBJ1-1
d_gene: TRBD1
v_gene: TRBV6-1
CDR3nt: TGTGCCAGCAGTGTAGTCACAGGGGGCACTGAAGCTTTCTTT
CDR3aa: CASSVVTGGTEAFF

abundance: once
j_gene: TRBJ1-2
d_gene: -
v_gene: TRBV5-1
CDR3nt: TGCGCCAGCAGCTTGGGATCGACATTTAGCTATGGCTACACCTTC
CDR3aa: CASSLGSTFSYGYTF

abundance: -
j_gene: TRBJ1-5
d_gene: -
v_gene: TRBV12-5
CDR3nt: TGTGCTAGTGGTTTTCAGGATCAGCCCCAGCATTTT
CDR3aa: CASGFQDQPQHF

abundance: -
j_gene: TRBJ2-7
d_gene: TRBD2
v_gene: TRBV5-5
CDR3nt: TGTGCCAGCAGCGCCAAGCTCGGGGGGGTAGAGCAGTACTTC
CDR3aa: CASSAKLGGVEQYF

abundance: once
j_gene: TRBJ2-5
d_gene: TRBD2
v_gene: TRBV5-4
CDR3nt: TGTGCCAGCAGCCACGCGGGGGGCGGAGAGACCCAGTACTTC
CDR3aa: CASSHAGGGETQYF

abundance: -
j_gene: TRBJ1-1
d_gene: TRBD1
v_gene: TRBV20-1
CDR3nt: TGCAGTGTAGCAGGGGGAACTGAAGCTTTCTTT
CDR3aa: CSVAGGTEAFF

abundance: -
j_gene: TRBJ2-7
d_gene: -
v_gene: TRBV7-9
CDR3nt: TGTGCCAGCAGCGGCAGTAGGAGTCCGGGCTACGAGCAGTACTTC
CDR3aa: CASSGSRSPGYEQYF

abundance: -
j_gene: TRBJ2-1
d_gene: TRBD2
v_gene: TRBV29-1
CDR3nt: TGCAGCGTTAGCGGGATGGTTGGGGGGGAGCAGTTCTTC
CDR3aa: CSVSGMVGGEQFF

abundance: -
j_gene: TRBJ1-6
d_gene: TRBD1
v_gene: TRBV5-1
CDR3nt: TGCGCCAGCAGCTTGAACACGGTTAACAGGGGTAATTCACCCCTCCACTTT
CDR3aa: CASSLNTVNRGNSPLHF

abundance: -
j_gene: TRBJ1-2
d_gene: -
v_gene: TRBV11-2
CDR3nt: TGTGCCAGCAGCCACGGGGGGGGCTCCCACTATGGCTACACCTTC
CDR3aa: CASSHGGGSHYGYTF

abundance: once
j_gene: TRBJ2-7
d_gene: -
v_gene: TRBV18
CDR3nt: TGTGCCAGCTCACGACGACAGGTTAAGAGCGAGCAGTACTTC
CDR3aa: CASSRRQVKSEQYF

abundance: -
j_gene: TRBJ2-3
d_gene: TRBD2
v_gene: TRBV2
CDR3nt: TGTGCCAGCAGTGTCTTAGCGGGAGAGGGAGATACGCAGTATTTT
CDR3aa: CASSVLAGEGDTQYF

abundance: -
j_gene: TRBJ2-7
d_gene: TRBD1
v_gene: TRBV5-1
CDR3nt: TGCGCCAGCAGCCCGAGGACAGGCCCATACGAGCAGTACTTC
CDR3aa: CASSPRTGPYEQYF

abundance: -
j_gene: TRBJ2-2
d_gene: -
v_gene: TRBV11-3
CDR3nt: TGTGCCAGCCGGAGGAGGGGAGACACCGGGGAGCTGTTTTTT
CDR3aa: CASRRRGDTGELFF

abundance: -
j_gene: TRBJ1-1
d_gene: -
v_gene: TRBV7-6
CDR3nt: TGTGCCAGCAGCTTAGGTACAATGAACACTGAAGCTTTCTTT
CDR3aa: CASSLGTMNTEAFF

abundance: -
j_gene: TRBJ1-4
d_gene: -
v_gene: TRBV7-2
CDR3nt: TGTGCCAGCAGCCCGCGGGACGCCGCAACTAATGAAAAACTGTTTTTT
CDR3aa: CASSPRDAATNEKLFF

abundance: -
j_gene: TRBJ2-1
d_gene: TRBD2
v_gene: TRBV7-9
CDR3nt: TGTGCCAGCACGGGACTAGCGGGAGGGCCTTCCTACAATGAGCAGTTCTTC
CDR3aa: CASTGLAGGPSYNEQFF

abundance: -
j_gene: TRBJ2-7
d_gene: TRBD2
v_gene: TRBV7-8
CDR3nt: TGTGCCAGCAGCCAATTTTCAGCGGGAGTCTCCGACGAGCAGTACTTC
CDR3aa: CASSQFSAGVSDEQYF

abundance: -
j_gene: TRBJ2-1
d_gene: -
v_gene: TRBV2
CDR3nt: TGTGCCAGCTTAACGGGGGTGGGATACAATGAGCAGTTCTTC
CDR3aa: CASLTGVGYNEQFF

abundance: -
j_gene: TRBJ2-5
d_gene: TRBD2
v_gene: TRBV4-2
CDR3nt: TGTGCCAGCAGCACGGGACTAGAGGAGACCCAGTACTTC
CDR3aa: CASSTGLEETQYF

abundance: -
j_gene: TRBJ2-1
d_gene: TRBD2
v_gene: TRBV5-1
CDR3nt: TGCGCCAGCAGCCAGGGACTAGCGGGAAGGGGCGATGAGCAGTTCTTC
CDR3aa: CASSQGLAGRGDEQFF

abundance: -
j_gene: TRBJ2-1
d_gene: TRBD2
v_gene: TRBV2
CDR3nt: TGTGCCAGCAGTGATGCCAGCGGGAAGGGGAATGAGCAGTTCTTC
CDR3aa: CASSDASGKGNEQFF

abundance: -
j_gene: TRBJ2-6
d_gene: TRBD1
v_gene: TRBV7-9
CDR3nt: TGTGCCAGCAGGGGAACAGGGACAGTTGGCTCTGGGGCCAACGTCCTGACTTTC
CDR3aa: CASRGTGTVGSGANVLTF

abundance: -
j_gene: TRBJ2-2
d_gene: TRBD2
v_gene: TRBV9
CDR3nt: TGTGCCAGCAGCGTAGTCGGGGGGGGCGCCGGGGAGCTGTTTTTT
CDR3aa: CASSVVGGGAGELFF

abundance: -
j_gene: TRBJ1-2
d_gene: -
v_gene: TRBV4-1
CDR3nt: TGCGCCAGCAGCCACCCCTTTGGGGTCGTCCGCGGGCAAGAGTATGGCTACACCTTC
CDR3aa: CASSHPFGVVRGQEYGYTF

abundance: -
j_gene: TRBJ1-2
d_gene: -
v_gene: TRBV6-5
CDR3nt: TGTGCCAGCAGTTCGCCCAGCTATGGCTACACCTTC
CDR3aa: CASSSPSYGYTF

abundance: few
j_gene: TRBJ2-1
d_gene: -
v_gene: TRBV30
CDR3nt: TGTGCCTGGAGCCAGCGGTCTAACAATGAGCAGTTCTTC
CDR3aa: CAWSQRSNNEQFF

abundance: -
j_gene: TRBJ2-6
d_gene: -
v_gene: TRBV7-9
CDR3nt: TGTGCCAGCAGCCCCAATGAGGGGGCCAACGTCCTGACTTTC
CDR3aa: CASSPNEGANVLTF

abundance: -
j_gene: TRBJ1-1
d_gene: TRBD1
v_gene: TRBV6-5
CDR3nt: TGTGCCAGCAGTCGGGACAGGGGAGGATCAGCTGAAGCTTTCTTT
CDR3aa: CASSRDRGGSAEAFF

abundance: -
j_gene: TRBJ1-1
d_gene: TRBD1
v_gene: TRBV7-6
CDR3nt: TGTGCCAGCAGCTCTGGACAGGGGAAGAACACTGAAGCTTTCTTT
CDR3aa: CASSSGQGKNTEAFF

abundance: -
j_gene: TRBJ1-6
d_gene: TRBD1
v_gene: TRBV2
CDR3nt: TGTGCCAGCACCCTCATAGGGGGCTGGTCACCCCTCCACTTT
CDR3aa: CASTLIGGWSPLHF

abundance: -
j_gene: TRBJ2-1
d_gene: TRBD1
v_gene: TRBV2
CDR3nt: TGTGCCAGCGCCGGGACAGGAACCTACAATGAGCAGTTCTTC
CDR3aa: CASAGTGTYNEQFF

abundance: -
j_gene: TRBJ2-2
d_gene: -
v_gene: TRBV5-8
CDR3nt: TGTGCCAGCAGCCGACCTGGGGCGGCCGGGGAGCTGTTTTTT
CDR3aa: CASSRPGAAGELFF

abundance: -
j_gene: TRBJ1-6
d_gene: -
v_gene: TRBV19
CDR3nt: TGTGCCAGTAGCCATCCGGGACAATATTCAATCACCCTCCACTTT
CDR3aa: CASSHPGQYSITLHF

abundance: -
j_gene: TRBJ2-1
d_gene: -
v_gene: TRBV7-3
CDR3nt: TGTGCCAGCAGCCCCTCCCCTTGGGCGACCTCCTACAATGAGCAGTTCTTC
CDR3aa: CASSPSPWATSYNEQFF

abundance: -
j_gene: TRBJ2-5
d_gene: TRBD2
v_gene: TRBV10-2
CDR3nt: TGCGCCAGCAGTGAGCCTTTGACTAGCGGGGGGGCCTACCAAGAGACCCAGTACTTC
CDR3aa: CASSEPLTSGGAYQETQYF

abundance: -
j_gene: TRBJ1-2
d_gene: TRBD1
v_gene: TRBV7-9
CDR3nt: TGTGCCAGCAGCTTACTGACAGGGAGCTACACCTTC
CDR3aa: CASSLLTGSYTF